This T cell receptor beta chain was found in a study of CD8 T cells in ankylosing spondylitis. Notes on the study in general: Characteristic of ankylosing spondylitis blood, it appeared, was a TCR beta motif comprising roughly eight highly homologous variants. Matched ankylosing spondylitis synovial fluid reportedly showed significant enrichment of disease-linked clones.

TCRdb re-called the 5' RACE reads through MiXCR, storing one row per CDR3 protein. Of around 300,000 distinct CDR3 sequences listed, roughly 20% are singletons. Points on this clonotype: Its target is unknown.

The CDR3 is made up of 13 amino acids. V was clipped by 1 base and J by 9 bases, with 11 bases between them. CDR1 SGHDT and CDR2 YYEEEE come from the germline V gene. The clonotype comes from a female donor with ankylosing spondylitis or in good health (not recorded which). Sample: blood, either unsorted or a sorted T cell fraction (not recorded which). The V call is TRBV5-6, the J call TRBJ2-1, with a possible D match to TRBD1 (6 bases). CDR3 DNA sequence: TGTGCCAGCAGCTTGTACAGGGCCGGTGAGCAGTTCTTC. Translation: CASSLYRAGEQFF.